This T cell receptor (beta chain) was profiled in a study of metastatic and nonmetastatic thyroid tumors. General study findings and limits: Relative to benign nodules, malignant thyroid tumors were reportedly characterized by significantly elevated TCR beta diversity in blood and tumor.

CDR3 length equals 11 residues. CDR1 SNHLY and CDR2 FYNNEI come from the germline V gene. Between the trimmed V and J ends, which lost 9 bases and 5 bases, there was a span of 10 bases. None of the patients had undergone any treatment ahead of thyroid surgery. There are many counts of this clone. Its specificity is unknown. As processed by the authors: Construction of a distant-metastasis classifier for papillary thyroid cancer relied on CDR3 differences across clinicopathological groups. TCRdb called clones again from the PCR reads with MiXCR. The V and J calls shown here were made by TCRdb, not taken from the authors' results. Altogether 20,000 to 30,000 clones are present, around 15% being singletons, with the ten largest covering 14%.

Sample: blood. The rearrangement joins TRBV2 to TRBJ2-5; D call uncertain. The sequence derives from a female donor with papillary thyroid cancer or a benign thyroid nodule (not recorded which). Some clones in this sample may be carry-over from other donors' samples. The CDR3 reads CARRKEETQYF. DNA for the CDR3: TGTGCCAGACGGAAGGAGGAGACCCAGTACTTC.